This entry describes one T cell receptor beta chain. A read error may account for a junction end that differs from germline. The data derive from a study of shared clonotypes between healthy human individuals. Study-wide context: The donors, a couple of women and a few men, were aged 18 to 49.

The CDR3 loop spans 12 amino acids. Looked up from germline, CDR1 is MDHEN and CDR2 is SYDVKM. Only in-frame clones appear in the TCRdb table, and some are missing; sequencing was by immunoSEQ multiplex PCR. Seen here are roughly 500,000 clones, around 79% observed once, and the top ten hold over 10%. This chain connects TRBV28 to TRBJ1-5; tentatively, D is TRBD1 (5 bases). The receptor comes from a woman aged 40 to 50 in good health. Some clones in this sample may be carry-over from other donors' samples. Sequencing used PBMCs. Written as DNA, the CDR3 is TGTGCCAGCAGTCCCTGGGGACCAAACTTTCTTTTT. Translation: CASSPWGPNFLF.